Below are 13 T cell receptor beta chains sequenced from a single sample in a study of cytomegalovirus exposure and HLA in healthy donors. Primers: 60 Vbeta forward and 13 Jbeta reverse. The data were produced by immunoSEQ multiplex PCR, yet TCRdb's version contains in-frame clones alone and is incomplete. This table has about 82,000 clones, 70% to 80% appearing once. The sample was PBMCs. The source is a man in his forties in good health and CMV-seropositive.

This clone was picked up a small number of times. The chain is built from TRBV28 and TRBJ2-7, with D possibly TRBD1 on 6 matching bases. The CDR3 has 15 residues. The germline V gene encodes CDR1 MDHEN and CDR2 SYDVKM. Trimming left V 7 bases short and J 4 bases short, with 20 bases between. CDR3: CASTPAVDSVYEQYF. The CDR3 bases are TGTGCCAGCACTCCCGCTGTGGACAGTGTGTACGAGCAGTACTTC.

The CDR3 DNA reads TGTGCCAGCAGCGTAGGAGGCTACTCCTACAATGAGCAGTTCTTC. The encoded protein is CASSVGGYSYNEQFF. V usage is TRBV9 and J usage is TRBJ2-1; D is unresolved. The CDR3 covers 15 residues. Germline V gene sequence: CDR1 SGDLS, CDR2 YYNGEE. Trimming shortened V by 0 bases and J by 0 bases, and 7 bases separated the two germline ends.

This clone was found once. The V call is TRBV6-5, the J call TRBJ1-4; 7 nucleotides align to TRBD1. V lost 5 bases to trimming and J lost 7 bases; unmatched junction nucleotides: 7. Per germline, CDR1 MNHEY and CDR2 SVGAGI. This CDR3 is built from 14 residues. CDR3 amino acids: CASSHRGPGEKLFF. The CDR3 nucleotides read TGTGCCAGCAGTCACAGGGGACCGGGTGAAAAACTGTTTTTT.

The rearrangement uses TRBV7-8 and TRBJ2-2; tentatively, D is TRBD1 (6 bases). Looked up from germline, CDR1 is SGHVS and CDR2 is FQNEAQ. V lost 1 base and J lost 8, with 14 bases in between. The CDR3 sequence is 15 residues long. DNA of the CDR3: TGTGCCAGCAGCTTAGGTCCCCAGGGGCGGGGGGAGCTGTTTTTT. Residues: CASSLGPQGRGELFF.

The V gene is TRBV7-2, the J gene TRBJ1-6; tentative D call: TRBD1 (6 bases). Trimming left V 2 bases short and J 5 bases short, with 10 bases between. This CDR3 contains 15 residues. Germline CDR1 SGHTA, CDR2 FQGNSA. The CDR3 here is CASSLRGGHNSPLHF. CDR3 nucleotide sequence: TGTGCCAGCAGCTTAAGGGGGGGACATAATTCACCCCTCCACTTT.

The gene calls are TRBV18 and TRBJ2-1, with 15 bases that match TRBD2. This CDR3 spans 16 amino acids. Looked up from germline, CDR1 is KGHSH and CDR2 is LQKENI. J was trimmed by 6 bases and V by 6 bases; bases with no gene match: 6. This chain's CDR3 is CASSPGLAGGSNEQFF. CDR3 in DNA: TGTGCCAGCTCGCCGGGACTAGCGGGAGGATCCAATGAGCAGTTCTTC.

This chain connects TRBV28 to TRBJ2-2, with TRBD2 matching over 11 bases. This CDR3 region has 17 residues. Germline V CDR1 and CDR2: MDHEN, SYDVKM. Trimming took 6 bases from V and 2 from J; bases not matched to a gene: 8. Here the CDR3 reads CASRPSSGRFNTGELFF. The CDR3 DNA is TGTGCCAGCAGACCCTCTAGCGGGAGGTTTAACACCGGGGAGCTGTTTTTT.

This clone has just a few counts. This chain connects TRBV6-1 to TRBJ1-1; unclear D gene. Trimming stripped 1 base from V and 7 bases from J, with 10 bases between. Germline V CDR1 and CDR2: MNHNS, SASEGT. The CDR3 is made up of 13 amino acids. The CDR3 coding sequence is TGTGCCAGCAGTGAAGAGGGAGTGGGTGAAGCTTTCTTT. This translates into CASSEEGVGEAFF.

J is TRBJ2-5 and V is TRBV27; D is unclear. In germline, CDR1 is MNHEY, CDR2 SMNVEV (reference sequence). CDR3 length: 13 residues. V dropped 5 bases and J dropped 0 bases, with 7 bases sitting between them. The CDR3 DNA reads as TGTGCCAGCAGTCCCTCGTACCAAGAGACCCAGTACTTC. Protein product: CASSPSYQETQYF.

The rearrangement joins TRBV18 to TRBJ2-7; no firm D call. The germline V and J ends were trimmed by 2 bases and 5 bases, with 4 bases remaining between them. The CDR3 consists of 11 residues. Per the germline V gene, CDR1 is KGHSH and CDR2 is LQKENI. CDR3 DNA sequence: TGTGCCAGCTCACCAGGGCACGAGCAGTACTTC. It codes for CASSPGHEQYF.

This clone was seen more than once but under ten times. V and J are TRBV29-1 and TRBJ2-1, with TRBD2 identical over 13 bases. Per germline, CDR1 SQVTM and CDR2 ANQGSEA. The CDR3 is 15 residues long. Germline trimming cut 6 bases from V and 3 bases from J; bases unmatched to any gene: 5. This chain's CDR3 is CSVARLAGGYNEQFF. CDR3 DNA sequence: TGCAGCGTCGCCCGACTAGCGGGAGGCTACAATGAGCAGTTCTTC.

The chain carries TRBV18 and TRBJ2-5, with a possible D match to TRBD1 (6 bases). Per the germline V gene, CDR1 is KGHSH and CDR2 is LQKENI. The CDR3 is 14 amino acids. V lost 3 bases, J lost 5 bases, and 13 bases lay in between. The CDR3 nucleotides read TGTGCCAGCTCACCTATGGACAGTCTGGAGACCCAGTACTTC. Its protein product is CASSPMDSLETQYF.

This chain links TRBV27 with TRBJ2-1, with D possibly matching TRBD1 (6 bases). V lost 4 bases to trimming and J lost 9 bases, with 13 bases between them. This CDR3 has 13 amino acids. Germline CDR1 is MNHEY and CDR2 is SMNVEV (reference sequence). The CDR3 DNA reads TGTGCCAGCAGTTCACGGACAGTCGGTGAGCAGTTCTTC. This codes for CASSSRTVGEQFF.